This T cell receptor (beta chain) is from a study of metastatic and nonmetastatic thyroid tumors. Whole-study findings and limits: A significant increase in TCR beta diversity was reportedly seen in malignant thyroid tumors relative to benign nodules, in blood and tumor.

None of the patients had undergone any treatment ahead of thyroid surgery. At least ten counts were recorded for this clone. The antigen remains unidentified. The junction departs from germline at one end; a sequencing error may be responsible. TCRdb redid the clone calls on the PCR reads using MiXCR. The table shows around 45,000 clones, with approximately 15% occurring only once. Sequencing was done on a sample of blood. The clonotype originates from a female donor with papillary thyroid cancer or a benign thyroid nodule (not recorded which). Some clones in this sample may be carry-over from other donors' samples.

CDR3 coding DNA: TGTGCCAGCAGATTAGGGGAGGTTCAGAATCAGCCCCAGCATTTT. It translates to CASRLGEVQNQPQHF. The V and J genes are TRBV12-3 or TRBV12-4 and TRBJ1-5, with D possibly matching TRBD1 (5 bases). CDR3 length: 15 residues.